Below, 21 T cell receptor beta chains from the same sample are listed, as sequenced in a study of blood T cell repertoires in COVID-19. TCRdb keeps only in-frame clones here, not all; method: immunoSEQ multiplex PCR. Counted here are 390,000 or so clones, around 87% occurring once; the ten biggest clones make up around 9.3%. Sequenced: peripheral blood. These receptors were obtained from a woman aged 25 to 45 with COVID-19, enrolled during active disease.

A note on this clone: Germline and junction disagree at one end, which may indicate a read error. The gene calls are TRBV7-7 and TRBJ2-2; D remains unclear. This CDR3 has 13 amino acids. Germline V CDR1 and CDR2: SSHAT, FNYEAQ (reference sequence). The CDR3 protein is CASSLGRGGELFF. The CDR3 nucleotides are TGTGCTAGCAGCTTAGGGCGCGGCGGGGAGCTGTTTTTT.

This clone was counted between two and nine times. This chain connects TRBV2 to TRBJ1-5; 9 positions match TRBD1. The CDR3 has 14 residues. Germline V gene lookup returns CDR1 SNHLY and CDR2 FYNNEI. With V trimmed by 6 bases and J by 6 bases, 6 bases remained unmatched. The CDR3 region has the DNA TGTGCCAGCAGCCAGGGACAGGGAAGTCAGCCCCAGCATTTT. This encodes CASSQGQGSQPQHF.

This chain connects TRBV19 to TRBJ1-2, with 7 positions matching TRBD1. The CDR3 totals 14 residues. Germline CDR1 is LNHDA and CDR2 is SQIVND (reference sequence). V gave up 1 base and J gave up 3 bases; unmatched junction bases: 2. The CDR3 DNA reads TGTGCCAGTAGTATAGGAGGGGGCGACTATGGCTACACCTTC. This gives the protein CASSIGGGDYGYTF. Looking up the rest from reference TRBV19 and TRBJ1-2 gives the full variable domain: DGGITQSPKYLFRKEGQNVTLSCEQNLNHDAMYWYRQDPGQGLRLIYYSQIVNDFQKGDIAEGYSVSREKKESFPLTVTSAQKNPTAFYLCASSIGGGDYGYTFGSGTRLTVV.

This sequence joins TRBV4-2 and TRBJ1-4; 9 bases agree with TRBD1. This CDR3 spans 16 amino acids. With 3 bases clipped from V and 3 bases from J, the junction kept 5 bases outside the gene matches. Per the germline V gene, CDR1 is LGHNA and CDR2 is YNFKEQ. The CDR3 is CASSQSDRGANEKLFF. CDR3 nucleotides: TGTGCCAGCAGCCAGTCGGACAGGGGAGCTAATGAAAAACTGTTTTTT.

CDR3 nucleotide sequence: TGCGCCAGCAGCCAAGGGACAGGGGGCGCGGAGACCCAGTACTTC. This encodes CASSQGTGGAETQYF. This chain joins TRBV4-3 and TRBJ2-5, with 11 bases lining up with TRBD1. The CDR3 is 15 amino acids. V lost 1 base to trimming and J lost 5 bases; unmatched junction nucleotides: 3. Germline V gives CDR1 LGHNA, CDR2 YSLEER.

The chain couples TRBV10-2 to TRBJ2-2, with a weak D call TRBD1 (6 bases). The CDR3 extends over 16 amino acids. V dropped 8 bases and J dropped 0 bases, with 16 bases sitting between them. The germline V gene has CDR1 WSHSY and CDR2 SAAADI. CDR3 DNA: TGCGCCAGCCCGGACCGGGGACACTCGAACACCGGGGAGCTGTTTTTT. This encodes CASPDRGHSNTGELFF.

CDR3 region: CASSPRTSGTYNEQFF. DNA for the CDR3: TGTGCCAGCAGCCCACGGACTAGCGGGACCTACAATGAGCAGTTCTTC. The chain links TRBV5-4 to TRBJ2-1, with 12 bases that match TRBD2. V trimming: 4 bases; J trimming: 2 bases; junction bases outside the gene matches: 4. The V gene's germline CDR1 is SGHNT and CDR2 YYREEE (reference sequence). The CDR3 runs to 16 residues. Variable domain in full (rest from reference TRBV5-4 and TRBJ2-1): ETGVTQSPTHLIKTRGQQVTLRCSSQSGHNTVSWYQQALGQGPQFIFQYYREEENGRGNFPPRFSGLQFPNYSSELNVNALELDDSALYLCASSPRTSGTYNEQFFGPGTRLTVL.

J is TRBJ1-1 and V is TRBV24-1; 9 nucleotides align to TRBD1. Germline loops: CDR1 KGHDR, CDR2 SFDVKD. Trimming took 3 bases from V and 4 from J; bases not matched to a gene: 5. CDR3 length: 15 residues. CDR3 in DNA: TGTGCCACCAGTGATAGGACAGGGGCCGGCACTGAAGCTTTCTTT. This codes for CATSDRTGAGTEAFF.

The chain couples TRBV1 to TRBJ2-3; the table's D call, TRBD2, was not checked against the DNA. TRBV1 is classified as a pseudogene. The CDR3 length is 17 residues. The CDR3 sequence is CTRIPSGLAGGRDTQYF. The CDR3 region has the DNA TGCACCAGGATACCAAGTGGTCTAGCGGGAGGGAGAGATACGCAGTATTTT.

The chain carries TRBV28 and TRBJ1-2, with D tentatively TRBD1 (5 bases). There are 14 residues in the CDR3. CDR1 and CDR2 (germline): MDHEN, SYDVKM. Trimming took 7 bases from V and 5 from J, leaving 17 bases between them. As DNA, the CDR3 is TGTGCCAGCAACACTCGGGGGTTGGGGTATGGCTACACCTTC. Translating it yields CASNTRGLGYGYTF.

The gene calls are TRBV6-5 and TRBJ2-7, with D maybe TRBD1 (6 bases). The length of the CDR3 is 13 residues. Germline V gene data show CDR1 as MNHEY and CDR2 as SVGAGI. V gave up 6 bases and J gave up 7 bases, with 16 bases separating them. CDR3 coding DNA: TGTGCCAGCAGGTTTGGGAATCAGGGGGAGCAGTACTTC. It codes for CASRFGNQGEQYF.

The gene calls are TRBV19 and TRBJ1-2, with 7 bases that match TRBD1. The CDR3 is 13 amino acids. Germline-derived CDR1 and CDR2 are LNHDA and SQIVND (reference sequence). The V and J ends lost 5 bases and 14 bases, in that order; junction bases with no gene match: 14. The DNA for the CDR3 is TGTGCCAGTAGTCCCCGGACAGGCGCGGCGGTTACCTTC. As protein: CASSPRTGAAVTF.

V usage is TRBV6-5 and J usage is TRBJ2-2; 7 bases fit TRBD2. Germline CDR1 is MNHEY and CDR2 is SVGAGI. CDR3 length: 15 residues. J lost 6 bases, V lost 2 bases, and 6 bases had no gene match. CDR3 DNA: TGTGCCAGCAGTTACAGCGGGAACCTCGCCGGGGAGCTGTTTTTT. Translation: CASSYSGNLAGELFF.

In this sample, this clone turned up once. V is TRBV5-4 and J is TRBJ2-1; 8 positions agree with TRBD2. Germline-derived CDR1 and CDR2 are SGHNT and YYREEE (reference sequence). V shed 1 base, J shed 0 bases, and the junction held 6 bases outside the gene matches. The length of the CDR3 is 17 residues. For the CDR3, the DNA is TGTGCCAGCAGCTTGAGAGCGGGAGTAGTCTCCTACAATGAGCAGTTCTTC. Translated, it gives CASSLRAGVVSYNEQFF. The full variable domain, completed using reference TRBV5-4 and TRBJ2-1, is ETGVTQSPTHLIKTRGQQVTLRCSSQSGHNTVSWYQQALGQGPQFIFQYYREEENGRGNFPPRFSGLQFPNYSSELNVNALELDDSALYLCASSLRAGVVSYNEQFFGPGTRLTVL.

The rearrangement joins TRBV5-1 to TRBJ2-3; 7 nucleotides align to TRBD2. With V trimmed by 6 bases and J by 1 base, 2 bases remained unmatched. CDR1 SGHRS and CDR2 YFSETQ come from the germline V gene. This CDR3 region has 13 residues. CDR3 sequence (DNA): TGCGCCAGCAAGGCGGGAGGCACAGATACGCAGTATTTT. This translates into CASKAGGTDTQYF.

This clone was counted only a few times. Written as DNA, the CDR3 is TGCGCCAGCAGTCCGGGAAGTCGTGGTCAGCCCCAGCATTTT. Translating it yields CASSPGSRGQPQHF. This rearrangement joins TRBV5-1 to TRBJ1-5; D is undetermined. Looked up from germline, CDR1 is SGHRS and CDR2 is YFSETQ. Trimming took 5 bases from V and 6 from J, leaving 15 bases between them. This CDR3 is 14 amino acids long.

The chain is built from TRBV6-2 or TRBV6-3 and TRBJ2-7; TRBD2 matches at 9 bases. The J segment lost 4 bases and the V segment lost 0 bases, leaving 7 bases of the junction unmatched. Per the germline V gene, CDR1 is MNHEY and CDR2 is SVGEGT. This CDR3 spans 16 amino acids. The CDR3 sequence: CASSYSLSGSQYEQYF. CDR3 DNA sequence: TGTGCCAGCAGTTACTCGCTTAGCGGGAGCCAGTACGAGCAGTACTTC.

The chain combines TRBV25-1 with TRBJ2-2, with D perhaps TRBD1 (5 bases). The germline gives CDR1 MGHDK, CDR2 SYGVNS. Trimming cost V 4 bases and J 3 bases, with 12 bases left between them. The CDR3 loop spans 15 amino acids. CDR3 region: CASSVGELHTGELFF. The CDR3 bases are TGTGCCAGCAGTGTAGGGGAACTACACACCGGGGAGCTGTTTTTT.

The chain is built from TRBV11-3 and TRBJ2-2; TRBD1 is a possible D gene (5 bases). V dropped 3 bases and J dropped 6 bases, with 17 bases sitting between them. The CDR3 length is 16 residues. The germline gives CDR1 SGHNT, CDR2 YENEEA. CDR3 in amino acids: CASSLYTPVGAGELFF. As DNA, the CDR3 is TGTGCCAGCAGCTTGTACACCCCCGTAGGGGCCGGGGAGCTGTTTTTT.

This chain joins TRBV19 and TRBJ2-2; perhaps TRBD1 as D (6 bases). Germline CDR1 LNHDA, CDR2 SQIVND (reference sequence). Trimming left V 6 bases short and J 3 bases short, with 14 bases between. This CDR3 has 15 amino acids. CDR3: CASRKGDTHTGELFF. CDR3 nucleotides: TGTGCCAGTAGGAAAGGGGACACCCACACCGGGGAGCTGTTTTTT.

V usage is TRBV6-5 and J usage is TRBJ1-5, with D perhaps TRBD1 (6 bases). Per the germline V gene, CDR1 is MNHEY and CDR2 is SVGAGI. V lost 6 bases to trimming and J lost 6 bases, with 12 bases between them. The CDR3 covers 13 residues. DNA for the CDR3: TGTGCCAGCAGATCAGGGGTAACTCAGCCCCAGCATTTT. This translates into CASRSGVTQPQHF.